The 2 T cell receptor beta chains given below trace back to one sample, sequenced in a study of cytomegalovirus exposure and HLA in healthy donors. TCRdb keeps only in-frame clones here, not all; method: immunoSEQ multiplex PCR. The sample records about 73,000 clones, around 90% being singletons. Sequenced: PBMCs. These receptor sequences come from a woman in her late teens or twenties in good health and CMV-seropositive.

Comment on this clone: This same CDR3 is encoded by further DNA sequences in the sample. CDR3 loop: CASSTDRAYEQYF. In DNA form, the CDR3 reads TGTGCCAGCAGCACCGACAGGGCCTACGAGCAGTACTTC. The rearrangement links TRBV11-2 to TRBJ2-7; TRBD1 agrees at 7 bases. Germline values: CDR1 SGHAT, CDR2 FQNNGV. Trimming removed 5 bases from V and 2 bases from J; junction bases left unmatched: 3. There are 13 residues in the CDR3.

The chain has TRBV30 and TRBJ2-7, with D possibly matching TRBD2 (6 bases). Trimming shortened V by 4 bases and J by 0 bases, and 13 bases separated the two germline ends. CDR1 and CDR2 from the germline V gene are GTSNPN and SVGIG (reference sequence). The CDR3 runs to 14 residues. The CDR3 is CAWTPRGYSYEQYF. CDR3 DNA: TGTGCCTGGACCCCCCGGGGGTACTCCTACGAGCAGTACTTC. Complete variable domain (other parts from reference TRBV30 and TRBJ2-7): SQTIHQWPATLVQPVGSPLSLECTVEGTSNPNLYWYRQAAGRGLQLLFYSVGIGQISSEVPQNLSASRPQDRQFILSSKKLLLSDSGFYLCAWTPRGYSYEQYFGPGTRLTVT.